This T cell receptor beta chain came from a study of shared clonotypes between healthy human individuals. Execution of the assay was at deep level. Some clones are missing from TCRdb's copy, which holds only in-frame ones; the method was immunoSEQ multiplex PCR. The top ten clones hold about an eighth of a sample with some 480,000 clones, less than 80% of them seen once. This CDR3 region has 12 residues. V was trimmed by 7 bases and J by 4 bases, leaving 13 bases between them. Germline CDR1 is SQVTM and CDR2 is ANQGSEA. For this clone: The antigen is unknown.

Study observations and caveats: Among donors, the sharing of clonotypes was expected to be influenced by sequencing depth.

The rearrangement joins TRBV29-1 to TRBJ1-2; D remains unclear. This receptor was obtained from a woman in her 40s in good health. Some clones in this sample may be carry-over from other donors' samples. Sequencing was carried out using PBMCs. CDR3 sequence: CSAQIRSYGYTF. CDR3 coding DNA: TGCAGCGCACAGATCCGCAGCTATGGCTACACCTTC.